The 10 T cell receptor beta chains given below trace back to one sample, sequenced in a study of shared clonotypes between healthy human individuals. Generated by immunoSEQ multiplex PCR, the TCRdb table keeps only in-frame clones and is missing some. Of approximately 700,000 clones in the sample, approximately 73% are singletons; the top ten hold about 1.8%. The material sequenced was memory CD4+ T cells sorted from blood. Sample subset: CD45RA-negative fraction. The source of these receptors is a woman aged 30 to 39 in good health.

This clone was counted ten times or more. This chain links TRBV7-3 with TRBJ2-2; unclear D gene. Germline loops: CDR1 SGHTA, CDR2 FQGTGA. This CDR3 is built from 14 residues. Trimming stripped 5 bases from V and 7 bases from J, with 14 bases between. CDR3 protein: CASSMQTAGGELFF. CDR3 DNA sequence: TGTGCCAGCAGCATGCAAACCGCCGGCGGGGAGCTGTTTTTT. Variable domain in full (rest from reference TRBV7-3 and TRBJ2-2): GAGVSQTPSNKVTEKGKYVELRCDPISGHTALYWYRQSLGQGPEFLIYFQGTGAADDSGLPNDRFFAVRPEGSVSTLKIQRTERGDSAVYLCASSMQTAGGELFFGEGSRLTVL.

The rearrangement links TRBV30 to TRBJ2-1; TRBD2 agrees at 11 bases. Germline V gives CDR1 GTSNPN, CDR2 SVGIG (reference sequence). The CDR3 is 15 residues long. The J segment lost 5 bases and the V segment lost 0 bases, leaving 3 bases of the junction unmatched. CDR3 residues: CAWSVRLAGNNEQFF. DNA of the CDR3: TGTGCCTGGAGTGTACGACTAGCGGGGAACAATGAGCAGTTCTTC.

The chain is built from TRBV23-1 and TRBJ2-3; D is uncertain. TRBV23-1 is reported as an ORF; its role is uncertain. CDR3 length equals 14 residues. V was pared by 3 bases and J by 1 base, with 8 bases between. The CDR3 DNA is TGCGCCAGCAGTCAGGTACCCGGCACAGATACGCAGTATTTT. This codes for CASSQVPGTDTQYF.

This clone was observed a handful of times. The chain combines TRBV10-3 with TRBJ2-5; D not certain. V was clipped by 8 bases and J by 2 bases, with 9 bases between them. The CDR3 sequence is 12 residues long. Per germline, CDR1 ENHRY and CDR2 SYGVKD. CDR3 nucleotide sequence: TGTGCCATCGGTTACAAACAAGAGACCCAGTACTTC. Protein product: CAIGYKQETQYF.

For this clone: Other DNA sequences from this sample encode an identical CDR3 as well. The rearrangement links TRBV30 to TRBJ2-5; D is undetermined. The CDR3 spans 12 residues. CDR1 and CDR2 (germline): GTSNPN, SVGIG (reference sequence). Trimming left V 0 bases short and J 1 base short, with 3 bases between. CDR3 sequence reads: CAWSVSQETQYF. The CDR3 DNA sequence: TGTGCCTGGAGTGTTTCCCAAGAGACCCAGTACTTC.

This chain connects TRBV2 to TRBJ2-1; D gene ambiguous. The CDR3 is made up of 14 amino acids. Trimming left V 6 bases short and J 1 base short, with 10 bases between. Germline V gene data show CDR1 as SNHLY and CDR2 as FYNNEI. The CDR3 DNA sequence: TGTGCCAGCAGCGGAGATGGGTCCTACAATGAGCAGTTCTTC. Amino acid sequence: CASSGDGSYNEQFF. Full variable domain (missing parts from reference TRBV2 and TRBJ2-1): EPEVTQTPSHQVTQMGQEVILRCVPISNHLYFYWYRQILGQKVEFLVSFYNNEISEKSEIFDDQFSVERPDGSNFTLKIRSTKLEDSAMYFCASSGDGSYNEQFFGPGTRLTVL.

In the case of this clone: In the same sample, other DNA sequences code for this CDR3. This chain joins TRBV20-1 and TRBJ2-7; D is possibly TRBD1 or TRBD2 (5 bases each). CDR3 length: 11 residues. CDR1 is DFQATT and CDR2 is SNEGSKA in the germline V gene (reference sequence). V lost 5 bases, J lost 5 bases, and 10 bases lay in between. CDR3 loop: CSASRDDEQYF. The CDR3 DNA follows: TGCAGTGCTTCCCGGGACGACGAGCAGTACTTC.

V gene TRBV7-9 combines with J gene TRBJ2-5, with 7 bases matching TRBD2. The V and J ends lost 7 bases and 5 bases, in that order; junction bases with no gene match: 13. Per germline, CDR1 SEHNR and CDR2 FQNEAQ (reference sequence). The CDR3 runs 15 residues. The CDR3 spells CASTKMGGSTETQYF. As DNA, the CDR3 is TGTGCCAGCACCAAAATGGGCGGGAGCACCGAGACCCAGTACTTC.

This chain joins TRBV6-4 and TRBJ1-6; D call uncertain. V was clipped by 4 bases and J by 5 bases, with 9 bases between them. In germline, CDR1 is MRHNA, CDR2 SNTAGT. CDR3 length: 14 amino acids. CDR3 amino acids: CASSVTENNSPLHF. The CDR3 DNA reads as TGTGCCAGCAGTGTGACGGAGAATAATTCACCCCTCCACTTT.

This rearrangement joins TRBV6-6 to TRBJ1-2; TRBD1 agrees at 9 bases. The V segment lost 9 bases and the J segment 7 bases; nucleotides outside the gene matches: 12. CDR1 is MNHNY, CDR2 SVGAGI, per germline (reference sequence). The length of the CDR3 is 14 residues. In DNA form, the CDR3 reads TGTGCCAGTGGGGGGACAGGGTGGATTCTTGGCTACACCTTC. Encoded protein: CASGGTGWILGYTF.